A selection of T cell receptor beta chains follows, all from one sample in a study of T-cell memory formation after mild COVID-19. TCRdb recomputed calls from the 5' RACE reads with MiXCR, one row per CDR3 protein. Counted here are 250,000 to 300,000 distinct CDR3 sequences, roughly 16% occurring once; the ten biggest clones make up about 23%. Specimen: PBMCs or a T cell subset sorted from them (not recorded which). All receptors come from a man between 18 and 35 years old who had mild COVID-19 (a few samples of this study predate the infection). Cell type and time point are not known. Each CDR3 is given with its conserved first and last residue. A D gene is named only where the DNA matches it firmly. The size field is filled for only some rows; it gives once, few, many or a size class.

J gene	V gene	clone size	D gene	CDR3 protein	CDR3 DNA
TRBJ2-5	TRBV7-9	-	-	CASGVRRTLETQYF	TGTGCCAGCGGGGTGAGGAGGACCCTAGAGACCCAGTACTTC
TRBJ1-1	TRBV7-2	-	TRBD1	CASSLDRGEMRAFF	TGTGCCAGCAGCCTCGACAGGGGAGAAATGAGAGCTTTCTTT
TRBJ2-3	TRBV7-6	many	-	CASSLAFDTQYF	TGTGCCAGCAGCTTAGCGTTTGATACGCAGTATTTT
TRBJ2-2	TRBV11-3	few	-	CASSPEGGELFF	TGTGCCAGCAGCCCAGAGGGCGGGGAGCTGTTTTTT
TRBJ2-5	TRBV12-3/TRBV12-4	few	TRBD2	CASTLGLAGWETQYF	TGTGCCAGCACCTTGGGACTAGCGGGGTGGGAGACCCAGTACTTC
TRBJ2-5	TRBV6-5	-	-	CASSHQPQETQYF	TGTGCCAGCAGTCACCAACCACAAGAGACCCAGTACTTC
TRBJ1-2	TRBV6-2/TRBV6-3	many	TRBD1	CASSYRTGEGYTF	TGTGCCAGCAGTTACCGGACAGGGGAAGGCTACACCTTC
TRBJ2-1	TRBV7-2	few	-	CASSLHETEQFF	TGTGCCAGCAGCTTACACGAGACTGAGCAGTTCTTC
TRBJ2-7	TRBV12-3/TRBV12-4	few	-	CASSFGPNYEQYF	TGTGCCAGCAGTTTCGGTCCAAACTACGAGCAGTACTTC
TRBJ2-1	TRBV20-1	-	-	CSAIYKVGSNEQFF	TGCAGTGCTATTTACAAGGTGGGGTCCAATGAGCAGTTCTTC
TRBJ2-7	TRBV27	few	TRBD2	CASSPTSGTYEQYF	TGTGCCAGCAGTCCTACTAGCGGAACCTACGAGCAGTACTTC
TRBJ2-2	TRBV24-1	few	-	CATSLSRTGELFF	TGTGCCACCAGTCTATCCCGCACCGGGGAGCTGTTTTTT
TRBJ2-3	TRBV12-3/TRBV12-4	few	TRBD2	CASSPGLAGGYPSTDTQYF	TGTGCCAGCAGTCCGGGACTAGCGGGGGGGTATCCGAGCACAGATACGCAGTATTTT
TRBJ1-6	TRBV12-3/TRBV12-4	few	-	CASSPRGGNSPLHF	TGTGCCAGCAGCCCCAGGGGAGGCAATTCACCCCTCCACTTT
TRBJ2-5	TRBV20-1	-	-	CSAPRETQYF	TGCAGTGCTCCCCGCGAGACCCAGTACTTC
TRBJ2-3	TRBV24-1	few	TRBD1	CATGQGSGYTDTQYF	TGTGCCACCGGACAGGGTTCAGGTTACACAGATACGCAGTATTTT
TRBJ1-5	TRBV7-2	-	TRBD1	CASRPQGAGSNQPQHF	TGTGCCAGCAGACCACAGGGGGCTGGTAGCAATCAGCCCCAGCATTTT
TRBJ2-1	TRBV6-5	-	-	CASSWGLNNEQFF	TGTGCCAGCAGTTGGGGGCTGAACAATGAGCAGTTCTTC
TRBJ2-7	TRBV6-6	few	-	CASSYSPWTDPYEQYF	TGTGCCAGCAGTTACTCGCCCTGGACGGATCCCTACGAGCAGTACTTC
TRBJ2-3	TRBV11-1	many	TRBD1	CASSLPRGLGDTQYF	TGTGCCAGCAGCTTACCCAGGGGGCTTGGGGATACGCAGTATTTT
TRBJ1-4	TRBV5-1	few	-	CASSLGYRGPDEKLFF	TGCGCCAGCAGCTTGGGATACAGAGGACCGGATGAAAAACTGTTTTTT
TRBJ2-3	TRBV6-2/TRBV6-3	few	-	CASAPWGKTDTQYF	TGTGCCAGCGCGCCTTGGGGGAAAACAGATACGCAGTATTTT
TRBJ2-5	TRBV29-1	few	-	CSAEVGASGTQYF	TGCAGCGCCGAGGTCGGGGCCTCGGGGACCCAGTACTTC
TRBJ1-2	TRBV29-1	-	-	CSVATGYGYTF	TGCAGCGTTGCTACAGGGTATGGCTACACCTTC
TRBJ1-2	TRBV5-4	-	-	CASSLLQGFYGYTF	TGTGCCAGCAGCCTCCTACAGGGATTCTATGGCTACACCTTC